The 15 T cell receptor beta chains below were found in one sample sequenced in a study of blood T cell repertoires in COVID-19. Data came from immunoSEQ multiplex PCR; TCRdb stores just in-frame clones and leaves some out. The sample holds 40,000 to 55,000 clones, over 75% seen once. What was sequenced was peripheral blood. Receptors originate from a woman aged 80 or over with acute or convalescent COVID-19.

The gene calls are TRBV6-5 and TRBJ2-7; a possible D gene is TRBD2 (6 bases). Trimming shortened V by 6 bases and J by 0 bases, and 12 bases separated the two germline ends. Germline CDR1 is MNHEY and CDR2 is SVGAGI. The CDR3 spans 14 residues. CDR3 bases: TGTGCCAGCAGCCGGGACTTCCGCTCCTACGAGCAGTACTTC. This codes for CASSRDFRSYEQYF.

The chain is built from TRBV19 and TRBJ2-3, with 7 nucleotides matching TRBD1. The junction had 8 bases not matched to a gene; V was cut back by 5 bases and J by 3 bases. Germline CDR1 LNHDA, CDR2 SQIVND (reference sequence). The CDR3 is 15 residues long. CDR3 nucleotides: TGTGCCAGTAGTTCCCGGGACAGTATGACAGATACGCAGTATTTT. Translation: CASSSRDSMTDTQYF.

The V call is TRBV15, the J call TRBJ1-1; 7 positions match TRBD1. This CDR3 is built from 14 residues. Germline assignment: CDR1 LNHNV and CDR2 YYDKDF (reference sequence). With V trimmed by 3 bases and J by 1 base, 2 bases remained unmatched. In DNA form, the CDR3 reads TGTGCCACCAGCAGGAGGGGGCGGAACACTGAAGCTTTCTTT. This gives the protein CATSRRGRNTEAFF.

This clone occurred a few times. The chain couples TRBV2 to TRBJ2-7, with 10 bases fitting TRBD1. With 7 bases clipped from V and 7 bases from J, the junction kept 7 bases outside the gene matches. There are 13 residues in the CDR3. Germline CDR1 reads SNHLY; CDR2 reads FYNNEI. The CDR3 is CASTRQGASEQYF. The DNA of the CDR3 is TGTGCCAGCACGCGACAGGGGGCGAGTGAGCAGTACTTC.

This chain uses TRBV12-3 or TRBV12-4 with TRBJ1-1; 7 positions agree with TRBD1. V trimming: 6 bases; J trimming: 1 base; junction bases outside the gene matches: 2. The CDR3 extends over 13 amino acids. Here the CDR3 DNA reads TGTGCCAGCAGAGGACAGGCGAACACTGAAGCTTTCTTT. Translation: CASRGQANTEAFF.

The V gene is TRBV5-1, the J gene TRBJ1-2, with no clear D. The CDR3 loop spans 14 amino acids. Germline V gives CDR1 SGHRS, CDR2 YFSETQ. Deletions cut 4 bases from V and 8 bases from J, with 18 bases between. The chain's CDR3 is CASSPTGPRGGYTF. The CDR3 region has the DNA TGCGCCAGCAGCCCGACCGGGCCTCGGGGAGGCTACACCTTC.

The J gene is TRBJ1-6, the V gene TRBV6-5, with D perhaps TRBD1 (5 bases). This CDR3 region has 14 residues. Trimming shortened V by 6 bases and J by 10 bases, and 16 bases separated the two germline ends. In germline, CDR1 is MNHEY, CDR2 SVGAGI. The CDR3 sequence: CASREVGGGSPLHF. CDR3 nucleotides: TGTGCCAGCAGGGAGGTGGGGGGTGGATCACCCCTCCACTTT.

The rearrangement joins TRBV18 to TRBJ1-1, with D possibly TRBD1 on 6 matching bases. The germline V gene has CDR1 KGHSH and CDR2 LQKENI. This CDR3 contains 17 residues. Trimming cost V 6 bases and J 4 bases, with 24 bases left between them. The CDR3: CASSPQAARGFGTEAFF. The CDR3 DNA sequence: TGTGCCAGCTCCCCTCAGGCAGCAAGGGGGTTCGGCACTGAAGCTTTCTTT.

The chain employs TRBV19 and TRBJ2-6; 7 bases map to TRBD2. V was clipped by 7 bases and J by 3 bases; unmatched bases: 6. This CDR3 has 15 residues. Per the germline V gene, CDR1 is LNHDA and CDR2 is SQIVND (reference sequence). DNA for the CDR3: TGTGCCAGTACAGACGGGGGGAGTGGGGCCAACGTCCTGACTTTC. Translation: CASTDGGSGANVLTF. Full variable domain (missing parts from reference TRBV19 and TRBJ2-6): DGGITQSPKYLFRKEGQNVTLSCEQNLNHDAMYWYRQDPGQGLRLIYYSQIVNDFQKGDIAEGYSVSREKKESFPLTVTSAQKNPTAFYLCASTDGGSGANVLTFGAGSRLTVL.

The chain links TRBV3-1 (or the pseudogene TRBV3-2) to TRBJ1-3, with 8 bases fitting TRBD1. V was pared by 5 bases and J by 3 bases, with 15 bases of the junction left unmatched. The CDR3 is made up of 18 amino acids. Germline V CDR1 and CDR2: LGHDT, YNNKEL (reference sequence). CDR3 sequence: CASSEGNPRGQGGNTIYF. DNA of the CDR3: TGTGCCAGCAGCGAGGGTAACCCCAGGGGGCAAGGTGGAAACACCATATATTTT.

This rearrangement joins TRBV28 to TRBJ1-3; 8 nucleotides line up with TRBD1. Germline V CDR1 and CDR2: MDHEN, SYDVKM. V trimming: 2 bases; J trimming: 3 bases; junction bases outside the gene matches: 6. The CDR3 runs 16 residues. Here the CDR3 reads CASSLRPGGVGNTIYF. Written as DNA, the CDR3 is TGTGCCAGCAGTTTAAGGCCAGGGGGCGTTGGAAACACCATATATTTT. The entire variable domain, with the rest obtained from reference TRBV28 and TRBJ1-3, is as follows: DVKVTQSSRYLVKRTGEKVFLECVQDMDHENMFWYRQDPGLGLRLIYFSYDVKMKEKGDIPEGYSVSREKKERFSLILESASTNQTSMYLCASSLRPGGVGNTIYFGEGSWLTVV.

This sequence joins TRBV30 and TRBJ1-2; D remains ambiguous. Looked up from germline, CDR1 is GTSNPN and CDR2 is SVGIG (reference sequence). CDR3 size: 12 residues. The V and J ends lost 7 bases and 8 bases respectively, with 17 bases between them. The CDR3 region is CASGRQTGGYTF. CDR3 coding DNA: TGTGCCTCAGGCCGCCAAACGGGGGGCTACACCTTC.

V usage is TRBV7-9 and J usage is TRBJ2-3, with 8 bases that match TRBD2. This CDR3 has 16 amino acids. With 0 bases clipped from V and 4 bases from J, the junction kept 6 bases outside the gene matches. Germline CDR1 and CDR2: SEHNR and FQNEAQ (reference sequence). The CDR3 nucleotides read TGTGCCAGCAGCTTAGCGCTGACAGCGGGAGCAGATACGCAGTATTTT. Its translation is CASSLALTAGADTQYF.

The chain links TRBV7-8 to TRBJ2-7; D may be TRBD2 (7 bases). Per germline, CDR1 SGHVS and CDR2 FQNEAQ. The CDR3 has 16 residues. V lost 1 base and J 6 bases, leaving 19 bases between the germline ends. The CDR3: CASSLGGAGRRSEQYF. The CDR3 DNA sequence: TGTGCCAGCAGCTTAGGGGGGGCCGGGAGGCGGAGCGAGCAGTACTTC. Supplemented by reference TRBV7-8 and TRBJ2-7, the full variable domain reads GAGVSQSPRYKVAKRGQDVALRCDPISGHVSLFWYQQALGQGPEFLTYFQNEAQLDKSGLPSDRFFAERPEGSVSTLKIQRTQQEDSAVYLCASSLGGAGRRSEQYFGPGTRLTVT.

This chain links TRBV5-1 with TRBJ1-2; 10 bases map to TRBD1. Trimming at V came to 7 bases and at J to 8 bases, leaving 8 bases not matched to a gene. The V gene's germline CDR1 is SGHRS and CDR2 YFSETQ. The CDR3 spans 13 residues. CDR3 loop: CASLRDRGEGYTF. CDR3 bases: TGCGCCAGCCTCCGGGACAGGGGCGAAGGCTACACCTTC.